Listed below are T cell receptor beta chains from one sample, sequenced in a study of cytomegalovirus exposure and HLA in healthy donors. Profiling relied on immunoSEQ multiplex PCR, and the TCRdb table lists in-frame clones only, not all of them. The sample contains 200,000 or so clones, more than 80% of which appear only once. The sample taken for sequencing was PBMCs. These receptors all stem from a man aged 18 to 30 in good health and CMV-seropositive. Both conserved end residues are part of each CDR3. A D gene is named only where the DNA matches it firmly. The listing skips clone size in some rows; elsewhere it reads once, few, many or a size class.

d_call: TRBD2
v_call: TRBV4-2
clone_size: .
j_call: TRBJ2-2
cdr3_aa: CASSQSLAGGNTGELFF
cdr3_nt: TGTGCCAGCAGCCAGTCTCTAGCGGGAGGTAACACCGGGGAGCTGTTTTTT

d_call: TRBD1
v_call: TRBV30
clone_size: .
j_call: TRBJ1-2
cdr3_aa: CAWVGTDYGYTF
cdr3_nt: TGTGCCTGGGTCGGGACAGACTATGGCTACACCTTC

d_call: .
v_call: TRBV6-5
clone_size: many
j_call: TRBJ2-7
cdr3_aa: CASSDSWGDEQYF
cdr3_nt: TGTGCCAGCAGTGACAGTTGGGGCGACGAGCAGTACTTC

d_call: TRBD1
v_call: TRBV7-8
clone_size: .
j_call: TRBJ2-7
cdr3_aa: CASSLGQGVYEQYF
cdr3_nt: TGTGCCAGCAGCTTAGGCCAGGGGGTTTACGAGCAGTACTTC

d_call: TRBD2
v_call: TRBV6-5
clone_size: .
j_call: TRBJ2-7
cdr3_aa: CASKTSGSSYEQYF
cdr3_nt: TGTGCCAGCAAAACTAGCGGCAGCTCCTACGAGCAGTACTTC

d_call: .
v_call: TRBV7-3
clone_size: .
j_call: TRBJ2-7
cdr3_aa: CASSPDRFSYEQYF
cdr3_nt: TGTGCCAGCAGCCCCGACAGGTTTTCCTACGAGCAGTACTTC

d_call: .
v_call: TRBV11-2
clone_size: .
j_call: TRBJ2-1
cdr3_aa: CASSSPFPGERGNEQFF
cdr3_nt: TGTGCCAGCAGCTCCCCCTTCCCGGGGGAGAGGGGCAATGAGCAGTTCTTC

d_call: .
v_call: TRBV7-9
clone_size: .
j_call: TRBJ1-4
cdr3_aa: CASSFEGGTNEKLFF
cdr3_nt: TGTGCCAGCAGCTTCGAGGGTGGAACTAATGAAAAACTGTTTTTT

d_call: TRBD2
v_call: TRBV9
clone_size: .
j_call: TRBJ2-1
cdr3_aa: CASSVGLGGYNEQFF
cdr3_nt: TGTGCCAGCAGCGTGGGACTAGGGGGTTACAATGAGCAGTTCTTC

d_call: TRBD1
v_call: TRBV6-6
clone_size: .
j_call: TRBJ1-1
cdr3_aa: CASSWDRGSEAFF
cdr3_nt: TGTGCCAGCAGCTGGGACAGGGGATCCGAAGCTTTCTTT

d_call: .
v_call: TRBV7-6
clone_size: few
j_call: TRBJ1-5
cdr3_aa: CASSQGGNQPQHF
cdr3_nt: TGTGCCAGCAGCCAGGGTGGCAATCAGCCCCAGCATTTT

d_call: .
v_call: TRBV13
clone_size: .
j_call: TRBJ2-1
cdr3_aa: CASSPGGNEQFF
cdr3_nt: TGTGCCAGCAGCCCAGGGGGGAATGAGCAGTTCTTC

d_call: .
v_call: TRBV2
clone_size: .
j_call: TRBJ1-4
cdr3_aa: CASNSRGNEKLFF
cdr3_nt: TGTGCCAGCAATTCTAGGGGGAATGAAAAACTGTTTTTT

d_call: .
v_call: TRBV20-1
clone_size: .
j_call: TRBJ2-2
cdr3_aa: CSASGVGELFF
cdr3_nt: TGCAGTGCTAGCGGGGTCGGGGAGCTGTTTTTT

d_call: .
v_call: TRBV7-2
clone_size: .
j_call: TRBJ2-3
cdr3_aa: CASGTSTDTQYF
cdr3_nt: TGTGCCAGCGGCACGAGCACAGATACGCAGTATTTT

d_call: TRBD1
v_call: TRBV7-3
clone_size: .
j_call: TRBJ2-1
cdr3_aa: CASSRIHRDRAHNEQFF
cdr3_nt: TGTGCCAGCAGCCGTATCCACCGGGACAGGGCCCACAATGAGCAGTTCTTC

d_call: TRBD1
v_call: TRBV29-1
clone_size: few
j_call: TRBJ1-2
cdr3_aa: CSTWTGEGGYTF
cdr3_nt: TGCAGCACCTGGACAGGGGAAGGTGGCTACACCTTC

d_call: TRBD1
v_call: TRBV30
clone_size: .
j_call: TRBJ1-1
cdr3_aa: CAWKDRGGWTEAFF
cdr3_nt: TGTGCCTGGAAAGACAGGGGAGGTTGGACTGAAGCTTTCTTT

d_call: .
v_call: TRBV21-1
clone_size: .
j_call: TRBJ2-3
cdr3_aa: CASILCRRAGTDTQYF
cdr3_nt: TGTGCCAGCATTCTATGCAGGAGGGCGGGGACAGATACGCAGTATTTT

d_call: .
v_call: TRBV7-8
clone_size: .
j_call: TRBJ2-3
cdr3_aa: CASGLVRDTQYF
cdr3_nt: TGTGCCAGCGGACTGGTGCGGGATACGCAGTATTTT

d_call: TRBD2
v_call: TRBV29-1
clone_size: few
j_call: TRBJ2-7
cdr3_aa: CSVAPLAGGRYEQYF
cdr3_nt: TGCAGCGTTGCGCCACTAGCGGGAGGACGTTACGAGCAGTACTTC

d_call: .
v_call: TRBV28
clone_size: .
j_call: TRBJ1-2
cdr3_aa: CASSLSPREGYTF
cdr3_nt: TGTGCCAGCAGTTTATCCCCAAGAGAGGGCTACACCTTC

d_call: TRBD2
v_call: TRBV4-2
clone_size: .
j_call: TRBJ2-1
cdr3_aa: CASSQETSGSYNEQFF
cdr3_nt: TGTGCCAGCAGCCAAGAAACTAGCGGCTCCTACAATGAGCAGTTCTTC

d_call: TRBD2
v_call: TRBV11-3
clone_size: .
j_call: TRBJ2-3
cdr3_aa: CASSRKLAGGITDTQYF
cdr3_nt: TGTGCCAGCAGCCGGAAACTAGCGGGAGGGATCACAGATACGCAGTATTTT

d_call: TRBD1
v_call: TRBV2
clone_size: .
j_call: TRBJ1-1
cdr3_aa: CASSYRGLNTEAFF
cdr3_nt: TGTGCCAGCAGTTACAGGGGTTTGAACACTGAAGCTTTCTTT

d_call: TRBD1
v_call: TRBV9
clone_size: .
j_call: TRBJ2-7
cdr3_aa: CASSTGQEYEQYF
cdr3_nt: TGTGCCAGCAGCACTGGACAGGAATACGAGCAGTACTTC

d_call: TRBD1
v_call: TRBV6-1
clone_size: .
j_call: TRBJ2-4
cdr3_aa: CASRRTGENIQYF
cdr3_nt: TGTGCCAGCAGGCGGACAGGGGAAAACATTCAGTACTTC

d_call: TRBD2
v_call: TRBV18
clone_size: .
j_call: TRBJ2-3
cdr3_aa: CASSPRSGIGTDTQYF
cdr3_nt: TGTGCCAGCTCACCACGGAGCGGGATTGGAACAGATACGCAGTATTTT

d_call: TRBD2
v_call: TRBV7-2
clone_size: .
j_call: TRBJ2-1
cdr3_aa: CASSPTRAGVVGGQFF
cdr3_nt: TGTGCCAGCAGCCCTACTAGAGCGGGAGTGGTCGGGGGGCAGTTCTTC

d_call: .
v_call: TRBV19
clone_size: .
j_call: TRBJ2-6
cdr3_aa: CASSIQGSGANVLTF
cdr3_nt: TGTGCCAGTAGTATACAGGGCTCTGGGGCCAACGTCCTGACTTTC

d_call: .
v_call: TRBV13
clone_size: .
j_call: TRBJ2-7
cdr3_aa: CASSLGTGRDGGQYF
cdr3_nt: TGTGCCAGCAGCTTAGGGACAGGGCGGGATGGCGGGCAGTACTTC

d_call: .
v_call: TRBV19
clone_size: .
j_call: TRBJ1-2
cdr3_aa: CASSIPTGTTGGYTF
cdr3_nt: TGTGCCAGTAGTATCCCGACAGGAACAACGGGGGGCTACACCTTC

d_call: .
v_call: TRBV12-5
clone_size: .
j_call: TRBJ2-2
cdr3_aa: CASVRENTGELFF
cdr3_nt: TGTGCTAGTGTGCGAGAGAACACCGGGGAGCTGTTTTTT